The clone carrying this TCR beta chain has only a few counts. The data derive from a study of PD-L1 blockade in urothelial cancer. Diagnoses among patients were locally advanced or metastatic urothelial carcinoma. The germline V and J ends were trimmed by 1 base and 3 bases, with 5 bases remaining between them. This CDR3 is built from 13 residues. Germline CDR1 reads KGHSH; CDR2 reads LQKENI. The repertoire was sequenced with immunoSEQ multiplex PCR; TCRdb's copy has only in-frame clones and lacks some. In the table there are more than 35,000 clones, roughly 82% of which are singletons. The receptor was derived from a man between 65 and 85 years old with urothelial cancer. The rearrangement links TRBV18 to TRBJ2-3; a weak D match, TRBD1 (5 bases). The input for sequencing was PBMCs, taken around atezolizumab (anti-PD-L1) treatment. The CDR3 reads CASSPQGTDTQYF. CDR3 DNA: TGTGCCAGCTCACCACAGGGGACAGATACGCAGTATTTT.